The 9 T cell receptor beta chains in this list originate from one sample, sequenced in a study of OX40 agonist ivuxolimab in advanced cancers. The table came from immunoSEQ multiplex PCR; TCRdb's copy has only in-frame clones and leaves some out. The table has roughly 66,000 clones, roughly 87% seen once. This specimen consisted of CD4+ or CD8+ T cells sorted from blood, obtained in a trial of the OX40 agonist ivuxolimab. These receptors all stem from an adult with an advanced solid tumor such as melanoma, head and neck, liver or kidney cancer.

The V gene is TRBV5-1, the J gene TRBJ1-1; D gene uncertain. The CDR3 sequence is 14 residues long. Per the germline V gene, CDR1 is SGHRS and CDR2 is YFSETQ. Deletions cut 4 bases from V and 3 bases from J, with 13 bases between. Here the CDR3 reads CASSPTVEDTEAFF. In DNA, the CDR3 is TGCGCCAGCAGCCCAACAGTGGAGGACACTGAAGCTTTCTTT.

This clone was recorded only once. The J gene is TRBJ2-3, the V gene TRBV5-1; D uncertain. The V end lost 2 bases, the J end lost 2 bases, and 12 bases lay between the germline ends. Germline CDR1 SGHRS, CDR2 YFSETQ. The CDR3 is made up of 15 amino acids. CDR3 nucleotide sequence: TGCGCCAGCAGCTTAACTCTGGTCGTCACAGATACGCAGTATTTT. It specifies CASSLTLVVTDTQYF. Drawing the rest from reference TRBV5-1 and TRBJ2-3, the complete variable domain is KAGVTQTPRYLIKTRGQQVTLSCSPISGHRSVSWYQQTPGQGLQFLFEYFSETQRNKGNFPGRFSGRQFSNSRSEMNVSTLELGDSALYLCASSLTLVVTDTQYFGPGTRLTVL.

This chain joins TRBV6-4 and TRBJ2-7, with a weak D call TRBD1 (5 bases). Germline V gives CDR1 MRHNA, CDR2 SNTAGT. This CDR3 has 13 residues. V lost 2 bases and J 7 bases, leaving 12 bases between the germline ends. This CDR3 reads CASSDRQGGEQYF. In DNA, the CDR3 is TGTGCCAGCAGTGACAGGCAGGGTGGGGAGCAGTACTTC.

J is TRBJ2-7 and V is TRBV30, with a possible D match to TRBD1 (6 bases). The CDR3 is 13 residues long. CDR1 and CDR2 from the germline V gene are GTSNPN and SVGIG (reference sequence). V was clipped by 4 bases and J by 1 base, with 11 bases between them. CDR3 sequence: CAWMPGASYEQYF. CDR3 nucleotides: TGTGCCTGGATGCCAGGGGCTTCCTACGAGCAGTACTTC. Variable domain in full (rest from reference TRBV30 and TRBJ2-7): SQTIHQWPATLVQPVGSPLSLECTVEGTSNPNLYWYRQAAGRGLQLLFYSVGIGQISSEVPQNLSASRPQDRQFILSSKKLLLSDSGFYLCAWMPGASYEQYFGPGTRLTVT.

DNA for the CDR3: TGTGCCAGCAGCACGGGACTAGCGGGAGCAAACACCGGGGAGCTGTTTTTT. Amino acids: CASSTGLAGANTGELFF. This chain connects TRBV5-4 to TRBJ2-2, with 14 bases identical to TRBD2. Germline CDR1 is SGHNT and CDR2 is YYREEE (reference sequence). The CDR3 runs to 17 residues. V dropped 4 bases and J dropped 2; count of bases not matched to a gene: 4.

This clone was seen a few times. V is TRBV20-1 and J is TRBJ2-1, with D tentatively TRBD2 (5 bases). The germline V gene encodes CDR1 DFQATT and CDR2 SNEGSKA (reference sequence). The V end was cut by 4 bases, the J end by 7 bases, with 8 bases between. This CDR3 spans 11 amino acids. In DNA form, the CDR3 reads TGCAGTGCTACGGGGTTAAATGAGCAGTTCTTC. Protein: CSATGLNEQFF.

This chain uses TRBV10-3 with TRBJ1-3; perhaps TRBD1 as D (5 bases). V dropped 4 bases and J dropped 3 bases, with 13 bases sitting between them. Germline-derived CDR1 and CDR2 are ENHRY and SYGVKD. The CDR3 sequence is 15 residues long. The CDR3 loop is CAISGGGVLGNTIYF. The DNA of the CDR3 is TGTGCCATCAGTGGGGGAGGGGTGCTTGGAAACACCATATATTTT.

The chain's CDR3 is CASSLQRFTEAFF. The CDR3 DNA is TGTGCCAGCAGCTTACAGAGATTCACTGAAGCTTTCTTT. V gene TRBV11-3 combines with J gene TRBJ1-1; no clear D. CDR3 length: 13 amino acids. In germline, CDR1 is SGHNT, CDR2 YENEEA. The ends were cut back, 2 bases at V and 4 bases at J, with 8 bases in the middle.

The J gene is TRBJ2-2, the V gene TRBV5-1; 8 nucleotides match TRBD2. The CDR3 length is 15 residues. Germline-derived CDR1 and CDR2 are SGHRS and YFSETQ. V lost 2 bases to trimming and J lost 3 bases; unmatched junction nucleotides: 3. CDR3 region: CASSFSGSDTGELFF. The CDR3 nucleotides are TGCGCCAGCAGCTTCAGCGGGAGTGACACCGGGGAGCTGTTTTTT.